This TCR beta chain was obtained from a study of monozygotic twins with inflammatory bowel disease. Broader study findings: For IBD patients, clonotypes shared with others were fewer than for healthy twins, especially with disease activity.

On this clonotype: No antigen is known for it.

The germline V gene encodes CDR1 SGHTA and CDR2 FQGTGA. CDR3 size: 14 residues. Added by template switching were UMIs that each held a 6-nucleotide sample barcode. Both TCRalpha and TCRbeta cDNA were subjected to two nested PCRs lasting roughly 15 and 9 cycles. TCRdb derives one entry per CDR3 protein from the 5' RACE reads, leaving out DNA. This sample's table reports approximately 380,000 distinct CDR3 sequences. The sample taken for sequencing was blood. The TCR was taken from a human donor with ulcerative colitis or Crohn's disease, or a healthy co-twin of an affected twin (not recorded which). This sequence joins TRBV7-3 and TRBJ2-7; TCRdb's assignment of TRBD2 cannot be checked, as there is no DNA. Here the CDR3 reads CASIMTSGGHEQYF. The full variable domain, completed using reference TRBV7-3 and TRBJ2-7, is GAGVSQTPSNKVTEKGKYVELRCDPISGHTALYWYRQSLGQGPEFLIYFQGTGAADDSGLPNDRFFAVRPEGSVSTLKIQRTERGDSAVYLCASIMTSGGHEQYFGPGTRLTVT.